This is a list of T cell receptor beta chains from one sample in a study of T-cell memory formation after mild COVID-19. Via MiXCR, TCRdb re-called the 5' RACE reads, giving one row per CDR3 protein. The repertoire holds approximately 500,000 distinct CDR3 sequences, roughly 25% seen once, with approximately 12% in the top ten. Sequencing was performed on PBMCs or a T cell subset sorted from them (not recorded which). The source is an adult woman who had mild COVID-19 (a few samples of this study predate the infection). Cell type and time point are not known. CDR3s include the opening cysteine and the closing phenylalanine or tryptophan.

TRBV7-3	TRBJ2-7	CASSEGSSGEQYF
TRBV12-3/TRBV12-4	TRBJ2-7	CASRPPGPGWSAQYF
TRBV7-6	TRBJ2-1	CASSRGLAGGPSYNEQFF
TRBV29-1	TRBJ2-1	CSVDLAGNNEQFF
TRBV4-2	TRBJ2-7	CASSQEAGYTGEQYF
TRBV5-1	TRBJ2-1	CASSPGTSNVDQFF
TRBV7-9	TRBJ2-3	CASSLERLGAQYF
TRBV20-1	TRBJ1-2	CSALRDRVYGYTF
TRBV5-1	TRBJ2-1	CASKRTGTGYNEQFF
TRBV11-2	TRBJ2-4	CASSLAGGGVKNIQYF
TRBV12-3/TRBV12-4	TRBJ2-5	CASSYGAGGAETQYF
TRBV24-1	TRBJ2-5	CATSDRVRETQYF
TRBV5-1	TRBJ2-3	CASSTGQSTDTQYF
TRBV6-2/TRBV6-3	TRBJ2-7	CASIGGEYEQYF
TRBV7-2	TRBJ2-7	CASSTRQGGPEQYF
TRBV24-1	TRBJ2-1	CATSDSGRGNEQFF
TRBV7-3	TRBJ2-7	CASSSTGVEQYF
TRBV7-3	TRBJ2-3	CASSLRGPPLDTQYF
TRBV24-1	TRBJ2-2	CATSDLARSGSVTGELFF
TRBV28	TRBJ2-3	CATSDRGASTDTQYF
TRBV7-2	TRBJ2-1	CASSLRVLGEQFF
TRBV20-1	TRBJ1-1	CSARDGGSAEAFF
TRBV2	TRBJ2-2	CASSEAQGAVAGELFF
TRBV7-8	TRBJ1-1	CASSPRRAGIKNTEAFF
TRBV10-3	TRBJ2-7	CAISESGSLDEQYF
TRBV7-6	TRBJ1-3	CASSQYTSGTGTSGNTIYF
TRBV29-1	TRBJ1-1	CSAGGQGAFF
TRBV6-6	TRBJ2-5	CASGGNQETQYF
TRBV9	TRBJ2-3	CASSVENVFSSTDTQYF
TRBV12-3/TRBV12-4	TRBJ1-6	CASSLKGAYNSPLHF
TRBV7-2	TRBJ2-3	CASSLGLAGEVPTDTQYF
TRBV18	TRBJ2-5	CASSPYQETQYF
TRBV23-1	TRBJ1-4	CANEGEGAGCDEKLFF
TRBV27	TRBJ2-3	CASSLWTSGSTDTQYF
TRBV7-8	TRBJ2-2	CASSSDTVPGELFF
TRBV24-1	TRBJ2-6	CATSGSHSGANVLTF
TRBV2	TRBJ2-1	CASRTGTSGGAYNEQFF
TRBV27	TRBJ1-1	CASSLLAGGNTEAFF
TRBV20-1	TRBJ2-7	CSATRGQPYEQYF
TRBV9	TRBJ2-1	CASSVDGTGYNEQFF
TRBV9	TRBJ2-5	CASSVATGNNQETQYF
TRBV6-1	TRBJ1-1	CASTKQIRTGNTEAFF
TRBV29-1	TRBJ2-3	CSVEVVLDTQYF